This T cell receptor (beta chain) was sequenced in a study of cytomegalovirus exposure and HLA in healthy donors. Trimming took 6 bases from V and 1 from J, leaving 12 bases between them. Germline assignment: CDR1 LNHDA and CDR2 SQIVND (reference sequence). The CDR3 sequence is 14 residues long. The PCR used 60 Vbeta and 13 Jbeta primers. Only in-frame clones appear in the TCRdb table, and some are missing; sequencing was by immunoSEQ multiplex PCR. The listing records under 85,000 clones. This sequence originates from a boy between 10 and 17 years old in good health and CMV-seronegative. The V gene is TRBV19, the J gene TRBJ1-2; D is unclear. The sample was PBMCs. CDR3 region: CASSPFSSNYGYTF. CDR3 DNA sequence: TGTGCCAGTAGCCCTTTTTCTAGTAACTATGGCTACACCTTC.